This TCR beta chain was captured by sequencing in a study of T cell repertoires in breast cancer. Paired alpha-beta TCRs of CD8+ T cells were analyzed by expanded emulsion RT-PCR. V was pared by 6 bases and J by 8 bases, with 14 bases of the junction left unmatched. Germline V CDR1 and CDR2: DFQATT, SNEGSKA (reference sequence). CDR3 length: 16 amino acids. Comment on this clonotype: The antigen is unknown.

Whole-study findings and limits: TRBV7 predominance in shared TCRs may reflect tumor recognition or mispriming.

Unpaired genes were suppressed by blocking oligonucleotides during a second nested PCR. A single record per CDR3 protein comes from TCRdb applying MiXCR to the emulsion pairing reads. The sample contains tens of thousands of distinct CDR3 sequences, about 50% of which appear only once. The sample taken for sequencing was CD8+ T cells. V is TRBV20-1 and J is TRBJ2-1, with 12 nucleotides matching TRBD2. This TCR derives from a pool of human donors with breast cancer or a healthy control (not recorded which). CDR3 DNA sequence: TGCAGTGCCCGTGGACCTAGCGGGAGGGCCGGAGATGAGCAGTTCTTC. It encodes CSARGPSGRAGDEQFF.